This T cell receptor beta chain was identified in a study of CD8+ T cells in alopecia areata. Study-wide findings and caveats: Clonality in the scalp and expanded CD8+ clones ranked among the top 100 were significantly decreased by tofacitinib.

The CDR3 spans 14 residues. V lost 5 bases and J lost 2, with 7 bases in between. Germline-derived CDR1 and CDR2 are SNHLY and FYNNEI. As for treatment: oral pan-JAK inhibitor, 5-10 mg twice daily. Individuals with alopecia areata gave both lesional scalp punch biopsies and peripheral blood for collection. Remarks on this clone: Its antigen is not known.

Extraction of RNA preceded its reverse transcription into cDNA, which served as the sequencing template. Profiling relied on immunoSEQ multiplex PCR, and the TCRdb table lists in-frame clones only, not all of them. The sample contains 150,000 to 200,000 clones, roughly 50% of which appear only once. V is TRBV2 and J is TRBJ2-6; D perhaps matches TRBD2 (5 bases). Sequencing used CD4+ T cells sorted from blood, obtained at week 24, from a patient treated with tofacitinib. This receptor was identified in a human donor with alopecia areata. In DNA form, the CDR3 reads TGTGCCAGCAGTAGAGGGCCTGGGGCCAACGTCCTGACTTTC. Encoded protein: CASSRGPGANVLTF.